Each of the 11 T cell receptor delta chains below was sequenced from the same sample in a study of γδ T cells in repeated Plasmodium falciparum infection. Gammadelta T cells were flow-sorted from PBMC into Vgamma9/Vdelta2+ and Vdelta2-negative populations for bulk analysis. TCRdb processed the multiplex PCR reads again with the CATT caller. In the table there are 85,000 to 95,000 delta-chain clones, 1.4% of which are singletons. Sequenced: gamma-delta T cells from blood. The receptors here all came from a pool of human donors (malaria-infected and uninfected, not separated).

This clone was seen a handful of times. The amino acid sequence in TCRdb belongs to a much larger clone and departs from this DNA's translation at residue 14, likely a sequencing read error; the sequence shown is translated from the DNA. The chain uses TRDV2 and TRDJ3; 8 bases agree with TRDD3. Germline matching of the DNA provided the J gene here, since TCRdb leaves it blank. The CDR3 is 20 residues long. CDR1 is GEAIGNYY and CDR2 is EKD in the germline V gene. The CDR3 DNA reads TGTGCCTGTGACACCCGCTGGGGGACCCCAAGCTCCTGGGGCACCCGACAGATGTTTTTC. This translates into CACDTRWGTPSSWGTRQMFF.

This clone was observed many times. TCRdb's protein for this DNA is that of a much larger clone and differs from the translation at residue 3, likely a read error; the protein shown is the DNA translation. The V and J genes are TRDV2 and TRDJ3; 10 bases line up with TRDD3. TCRdb lists no J gene, so it was determined here by aligning the DNA to germline. This CDR3 is built from 19 residues. Per the germline V gene, CDR1 is GEAIGNYY and CDR2 is EKD. The chain's CDR3 is CARDTGGFGSSWDTRQMFF. As DNA, the CDR3 is TGTGCCCGTGACACTGGGGGATTCGGGAGCTCCTGGGACACCCGACAGATGTTTTTC.

Turning to this clone: TCRdb's listed protein matches a much larger clone and diverges from this DNA's translation at residue 8, likely through a read error; the protein shown comes from the DNA. The chain joins TRDV1 to TRDJ1; the match to TRDD3 covers 8 bases. Assignment of the J gene here rests on matching the DNA to germline, because TCRdb gives none. Germline CDR1 TSWWSYY, CDR2 QGS. After removal of 0 bases from V and 0 bases from J, the junction contained 30 bases not matched to a gene. The CDR3 is made up of 25 amino acids. The CDR3 coding sequence is TGTGCTCTTGGGGAACTACTTCGGGGTTTTGAGAGACTGGGGGCGAATTCAAAGTACACCGATAAACTCATCTTT. As protein: CALGELLRGFERLGANSKYTDKLIF.

Remarks on this clone: TCRdb's entry gives the protein of a much larger clone, which mismatches this DNA's translation at residue 3, likely from a read error; the protein reported here is translated from the DNA. This rearrangement joins TRDV2 to TRDJ1; tentative D call: TRDD3 (5 bases). Matching the DNA to germline supplied the J gene, which TCRdb does not give. Germline CDR1 and CDR2: GEAIGNYY and EKD. CDR3 length equals 18 residues. The CDR3 reads CARDTVDRTGEYTDKLIF. The CDR3 bases are TGTGCCCGTGACACCGTCGATCGAACAGGGGAGTACACCGATAAACTCATCTTT.

This clone was observed a few times. The amino acid sequence in TCRdb belongs to a much larger clone and departs from this DNA's translation at residue 15, likely a sequencing read error; the sequence shown is translated from the DNA. The chain is built from TRDV3 and TRDJ1; D perhaps matches TRDD3 (5 bases). As TCRdb names no J gene, one was assigned here on the basis of a DNA match to germline. Germline CDR1 and CDR2: TVYSNPD and GDNSRS (reference sequence). This CDR3 comprises 19 residues. The CDR3 nucleotides are TGTGCCATACGTGCTCATTCTGAATTGTGCGAAAGTGCCACCGGTAAACTCATCTTT. It yields the protein CAIRAHSELCESATGKLIF.

This clone occurred many times. TCRdb shows a much larger clone's protein in place of this DNA's translation, and the two differ at residue 9, likely through a read error; the protein shown is translated from the DNA. V is TRDV2 and J is TRDJ2; D might be TRDD3 (6 bases). The J gene, left out of TCRdb, was set here by checking the DNA against germline. CDR1 GEAIGNYY and CDR2 EKD come from the germline V gene. The CDR3 length is 13 residues. The CDR3 loop reads CACDRGLTTQLFF. CDR3 in DNA: TGTGCCTGTGACAGGGGATTGACAACACAACTCTTCTTT.

This clone showed up just a few times. TCRdb's entry gives the protein of a much larger clone, which mismatches this DNA's translation at residue 13, likely from a read error; the protein reported here is translated from the DNA. This sequence joins TRDV1 and TRDJ1; weak D call: TRDD3 (5 bases). The CDR3 covers 15 residues. Germline V CDR1 and CDR2: TSWWSYY, QGS. The CDR3 loop is CALGEPSTTGDKPIF. The CDR3 DNA reads as TGTGCTCTTGGGGAACCTTCTACTACTGGAGATAAACCCATCTTT.

To note about this clone: TCRdb has a much larger clone's protein, which differs at residue 11 from the translation of this DNA, likely because of a read error; what is shown is the protein translated from the DNA. This chain connects TRDV1 to TRDJ1, with 7 bases that match TRDD3. CDR3 length: 21 amino acids. The V gene end was trimmed by 2 bases and the J gene end by 2 bases; junction bases not matched to a gene: 23. CDR1 is TSWWSYY and CDR2 is QGS in the germline V gene. The chain's CDR3 is CALGEDRGVYGEGIRTDKLIF. The DNA for the CDR3 is TGTGCTCTTGGGGAAGACCGCGGGGTTTACGGGGAGGGGATAAGGACCGATAAACTCATCTTT.

This rearrangement joins TRDV1 to TRDJ1, with 8 bases lining up with TRDD3. TCRdb lists no J gene, so it was determined here by aligning the DNA to germline. The CDR3 has 25 amino acids. Germline CDR1 reads TSWWSYY; CDR2 reads QGS. The trim removed 5 bases at V and 0 bases at J, leaving 35 bases unmatched. In nucleotides, the CDR3 is TGTGCTCTTGGGACAAGGAAGGGGATCCTACGAGGAGTACTGGGGGGTCGCCCGTACACCGATAAACTCATCTTT. It translates to CALGTRKGILRGVLGGRPYTDKLIF.

About this clone itself: This DNA translates differently at residue 16 from the TCRdb protein, which is that of a much larger clone; a read error is likely, and the protein shown is the DNA's own translation. The chain employs TRDV1 and TRDJ1; 9 nucleotides line up with TRDD3. Trimming cost V 0 bases and J 0 bases; bases outside gene matches: 23. This CDR3 has 23 residues. Germline V gene lookup returns CDR1 TSWWSYY and CDR2 QGS. The CDR3 region has the DNA TGTGCTCTTGGGGAACTAGAAGGTCCTACGTATGCTAACTGGGGGAAGTACACCGATAAACTCATCTTT. Translating it yields CALGELEGPTYANWGKYTDKLIF.

For this clone: TCRdb attributes to this sequence the protein of a much larger clone, which differs from the DNA translation at residue 10; a read error is likely, and the protein displayed is translated from the DNA. The chain employs TRDV2 and TRDJ1, with 11 bases lining up with TRDD3. The J gene comes from matching the DNA to germline here; TCRdb lacks it. Germline trimming cut 2 bases from V and 1 base from J; bases unmatched to any gene: 8. Germline V gene lookup returns CDR1 GEAIGNYY and CDR2 EKD. This CDR3 has 17 residues. The CDR3 here is CACDSLLGDMSTDKLIF. The DNA of the CDR3 is TGTGCCTGTGACAGTTTACTGGGGGATATGTCCACCGATAAACTCATCTTT.